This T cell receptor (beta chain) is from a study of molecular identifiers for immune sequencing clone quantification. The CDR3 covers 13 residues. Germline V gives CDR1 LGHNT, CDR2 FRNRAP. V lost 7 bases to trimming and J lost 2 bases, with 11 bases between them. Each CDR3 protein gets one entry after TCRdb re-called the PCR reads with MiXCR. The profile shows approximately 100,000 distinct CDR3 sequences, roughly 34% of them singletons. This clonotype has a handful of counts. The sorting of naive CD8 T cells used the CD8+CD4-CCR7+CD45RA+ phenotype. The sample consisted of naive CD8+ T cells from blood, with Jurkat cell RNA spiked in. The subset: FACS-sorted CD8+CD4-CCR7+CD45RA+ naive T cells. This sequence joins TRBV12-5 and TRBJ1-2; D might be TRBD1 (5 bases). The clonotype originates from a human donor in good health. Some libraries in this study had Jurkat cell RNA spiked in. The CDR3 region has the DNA TGTGCTAGTGCCCTTGGGGGGAACTATGGCTACACCTTC. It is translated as CASALGGNYGYTF.